This T cell receptor (beta chain) is from a study of blood T cell repertoires in COVID-19. For the study at large: Both acute and convalescent COVID-19 samples were obtained from the United States, Italy and Spain. T cells, B-cell-depleted T cells, or PBMCs supplied cDNA or gDNA.

Original data processing: Reference gene primer amplification in the assay estimated nucleated cell counts. Using immunoSEQ multiplex PCR, the repertoire was profiled, and TCRdb retains in-frame clones only, with some absent. V, J and clone size derive from that table, while D and trimming were established from the DNA sequence. The data hold over 200,000 clones, with roughly 80% observed a single time. The CDR3 runs 13 residues. Trimming took 2 bases from V and 3 from J, leaving 8 bases between them. CDR1 is MDHEN and CDR2 is SYDVKM in the germline V gene. This chain links TRBV28 with TRBJ2-7, with D perhaps matching TRBD2 (5 bases). The sequence was obtained from a human donor in a cohort sampled during active COVID-19. Sequences were obtained from peripheral blood. The CDR3 is CASSLPGLYEQYF. CDR3 DNA: TGTGCCAGCAGTTTACCAGGACTCTACGAGCAGTACTTC.